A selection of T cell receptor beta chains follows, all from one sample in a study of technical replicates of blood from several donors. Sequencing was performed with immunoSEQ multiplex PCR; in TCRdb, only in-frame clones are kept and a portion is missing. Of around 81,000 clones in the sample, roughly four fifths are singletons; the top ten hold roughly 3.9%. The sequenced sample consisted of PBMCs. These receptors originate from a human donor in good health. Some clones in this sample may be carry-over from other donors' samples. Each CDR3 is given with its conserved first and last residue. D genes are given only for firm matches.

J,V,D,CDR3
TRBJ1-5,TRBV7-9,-,CASSLIGGNQPQHF
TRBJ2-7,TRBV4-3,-,CASSQWRGYEQYF
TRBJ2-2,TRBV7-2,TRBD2,CASSQGLARSGELFF
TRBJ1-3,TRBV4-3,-,CASSQDRGFSGNTIYF
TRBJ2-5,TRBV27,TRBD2,CASSLSLGTSAQETQYF
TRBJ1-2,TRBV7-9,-,CASTLSGINYGYTF
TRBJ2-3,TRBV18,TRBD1,CASSPGQATDTQYF
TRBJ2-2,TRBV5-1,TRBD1,CASTHPGQGVAGELFF
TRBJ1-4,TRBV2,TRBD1,CASSKTGTAHNEKLFF
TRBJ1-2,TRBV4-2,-,CASSQDRGSIYGYTF
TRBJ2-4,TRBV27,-,CASRRVPDKKNIQYF
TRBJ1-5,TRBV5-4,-,CASSLQGGQPQHF
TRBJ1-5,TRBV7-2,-,CASSLVAGAGNQPQHF
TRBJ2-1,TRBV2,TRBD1,CASRSSGGGYNEQFF
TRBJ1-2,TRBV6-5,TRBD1,CASIQRTGTGVGYTF
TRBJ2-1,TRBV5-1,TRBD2,CASKTSGIYNEQFF
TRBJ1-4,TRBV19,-,CATRQRREKLFF
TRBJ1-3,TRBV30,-,CAWSVPGLTGNTIYF
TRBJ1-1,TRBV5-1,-,CASSSGGNSEAFF
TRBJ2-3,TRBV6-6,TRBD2,CASSSRTSGRTDTQYF
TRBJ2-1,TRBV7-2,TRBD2,CASSLETSPVGEQFF
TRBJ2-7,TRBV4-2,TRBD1,CASSQDSRGQNYEQYF
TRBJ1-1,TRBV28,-,CASSFLETNTEAFF
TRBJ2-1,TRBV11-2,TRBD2,CASSSLLAGGYNEQFF
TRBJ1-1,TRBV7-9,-,CASSSYSNTEAFF
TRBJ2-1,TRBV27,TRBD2,CASSSRGGTYNEQFF
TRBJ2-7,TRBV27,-,CASSSHGHALSYEQYF
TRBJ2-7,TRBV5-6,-,CASSFGQSYEQYF
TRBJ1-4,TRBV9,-,CASGEEGFNEKLFF
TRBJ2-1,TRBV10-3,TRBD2,CAISDAGGFNNEQFF
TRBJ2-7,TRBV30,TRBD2,CGGGTSSYEQYF
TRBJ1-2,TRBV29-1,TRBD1,CSVKRDRIGYGYTF
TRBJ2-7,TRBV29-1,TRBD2,CSVEVAGGPPEQYF
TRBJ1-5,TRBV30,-,CAWTLPRGGQPQHF
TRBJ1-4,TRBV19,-,CASSHTGREGEKLFF
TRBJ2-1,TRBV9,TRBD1,CASSVGQGSAYNEQFF
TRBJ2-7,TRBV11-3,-,CASSLVNESSERTYEQYF
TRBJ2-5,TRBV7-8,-,CASSLATLQETQYF
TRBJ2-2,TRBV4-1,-,CASSQARVTGELFF
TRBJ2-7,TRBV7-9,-,CASSPLGGSTYEQYF
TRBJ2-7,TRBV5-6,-,CASSFSIYEQYF
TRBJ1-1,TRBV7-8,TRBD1,CASRDWTGEAFF
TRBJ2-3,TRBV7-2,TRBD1,CASSLGQGQVLYF
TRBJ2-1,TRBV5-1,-,CASSWGGAAEQFF
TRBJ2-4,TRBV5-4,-,CASSTGGGSAKNIQYF
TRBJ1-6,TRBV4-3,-,CASSQVAVFYNSPLHF
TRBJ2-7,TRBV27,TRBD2,CASSSPNGRGEQYF
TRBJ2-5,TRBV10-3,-,CAINLGRETQYF
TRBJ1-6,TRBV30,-,CAWSVLGTIGSPLHF
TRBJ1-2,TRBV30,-,CAWKVDSQNYGYTF